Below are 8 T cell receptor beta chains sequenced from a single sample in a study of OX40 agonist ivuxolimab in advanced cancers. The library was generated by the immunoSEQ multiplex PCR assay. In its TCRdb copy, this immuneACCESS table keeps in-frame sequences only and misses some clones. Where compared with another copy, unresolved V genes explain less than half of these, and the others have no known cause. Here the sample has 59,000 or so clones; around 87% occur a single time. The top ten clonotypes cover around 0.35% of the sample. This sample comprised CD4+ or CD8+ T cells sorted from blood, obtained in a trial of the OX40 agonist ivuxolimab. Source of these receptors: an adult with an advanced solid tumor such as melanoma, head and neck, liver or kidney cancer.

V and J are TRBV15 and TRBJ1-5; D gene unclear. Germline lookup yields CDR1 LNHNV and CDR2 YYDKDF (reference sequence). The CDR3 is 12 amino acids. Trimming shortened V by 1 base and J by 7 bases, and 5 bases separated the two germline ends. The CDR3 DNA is TGTGCCACCAGCAGAGTGCGGCAGCCCCAGCATTTT. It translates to CATSRVRQPQHF.

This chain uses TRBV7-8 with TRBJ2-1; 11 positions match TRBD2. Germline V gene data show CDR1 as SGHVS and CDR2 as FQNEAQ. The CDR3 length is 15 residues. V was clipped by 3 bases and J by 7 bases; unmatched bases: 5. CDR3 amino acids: CASSFRRTSGNEQFF. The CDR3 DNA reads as TGTGCCAGCAGCTTCAGAAGGACTAGCGGGAATGAGCAGTTCTTC.

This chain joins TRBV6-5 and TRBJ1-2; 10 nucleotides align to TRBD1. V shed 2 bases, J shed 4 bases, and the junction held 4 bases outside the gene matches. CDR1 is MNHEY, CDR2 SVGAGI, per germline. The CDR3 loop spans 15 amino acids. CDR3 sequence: CASSYRDRGGYGYTF. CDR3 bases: TGTGCCAGCAGTTACAGGGACAGGGGCGGCTATGGCTACACCTTC.

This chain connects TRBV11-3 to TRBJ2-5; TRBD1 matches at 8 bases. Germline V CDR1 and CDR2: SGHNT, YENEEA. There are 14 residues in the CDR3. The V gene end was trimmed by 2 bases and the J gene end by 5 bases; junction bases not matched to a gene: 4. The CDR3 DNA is TGTGCCAGCAGCTTACAGGGGGCGACGGAGACCCAGTACTTC. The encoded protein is CASSLQGATETQYF.

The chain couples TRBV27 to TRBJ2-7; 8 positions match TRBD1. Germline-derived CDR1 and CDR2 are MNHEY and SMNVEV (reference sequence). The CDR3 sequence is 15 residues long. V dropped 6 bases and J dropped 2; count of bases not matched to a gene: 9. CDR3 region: CASSRKGQGAYEQYF. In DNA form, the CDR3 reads TGTGCCAGCAGCAGAAAAGGACAGGGCGCCTACGAGCAGTACTTC.

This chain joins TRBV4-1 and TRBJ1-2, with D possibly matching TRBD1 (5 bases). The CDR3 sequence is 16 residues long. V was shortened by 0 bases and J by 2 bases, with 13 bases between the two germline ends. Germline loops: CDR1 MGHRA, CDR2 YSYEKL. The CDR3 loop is CASSQDRVGANYGYTF. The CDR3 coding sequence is TGCGCCAGCAGCCAAGATCGGGTAGGGGCGAACTATGGCTACACCTTC.

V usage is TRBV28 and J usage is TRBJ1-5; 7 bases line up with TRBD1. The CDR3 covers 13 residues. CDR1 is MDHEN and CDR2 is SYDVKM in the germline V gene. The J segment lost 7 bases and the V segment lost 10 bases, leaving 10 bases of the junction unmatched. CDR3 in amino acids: CATRGGGEQPQHF. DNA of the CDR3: TGTGCCACCAGGGGGGGCGGGGAGCAGCCCCAGCATTTT.

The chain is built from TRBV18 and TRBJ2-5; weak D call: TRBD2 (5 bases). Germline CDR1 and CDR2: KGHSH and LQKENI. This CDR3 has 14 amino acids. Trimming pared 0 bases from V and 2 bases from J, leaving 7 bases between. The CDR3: CASSPPSGQETQYF. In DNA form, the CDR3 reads TGTGCCAGCTCACCACCTTCGGGACAAGAGACCCAGTACTTC.